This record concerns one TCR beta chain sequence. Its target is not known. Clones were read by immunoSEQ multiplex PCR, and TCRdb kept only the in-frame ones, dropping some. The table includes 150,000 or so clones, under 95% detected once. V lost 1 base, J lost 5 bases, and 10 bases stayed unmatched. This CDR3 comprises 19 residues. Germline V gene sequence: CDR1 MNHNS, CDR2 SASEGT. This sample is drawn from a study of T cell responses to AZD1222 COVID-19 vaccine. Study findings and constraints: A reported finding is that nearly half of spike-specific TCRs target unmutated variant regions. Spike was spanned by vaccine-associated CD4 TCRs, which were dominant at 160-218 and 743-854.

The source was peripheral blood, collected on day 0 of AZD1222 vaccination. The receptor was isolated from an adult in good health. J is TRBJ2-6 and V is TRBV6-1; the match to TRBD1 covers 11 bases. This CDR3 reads CASSEGLRTGGGWANVLTF. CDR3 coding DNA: TGTGCCAGCAGTGAAGGCTTAAGGACAGGGGGCGGTTGGGCCAACGTCCTGACTTTC.